Shown below are 3 T cell receptor beta chains from a single sample sequenced in a study of cytomegalovirus exposure and HLA in healthy donors. It was with 60 Vbeta and 13 Jbeta primers that the PCR ran. The method was immunoSEQ multiplex PCR; TCRdb's version includes in-frame clones alone and lacks a portion of them. The sample lists 110,000 or so clones, less than 80% seen once, with under 1.5% in the top ten. The sample consisted of PBMCs. Receptors were obtained from a man younger than 40 in good health and CMV-seronegative.

This clone showed up just a few times. The chain has TRBV12-5 and TRBJ1-5, with a weak D call TRBD1 (5 bases). The germline CDR1 and CDR2 sequences are LGHNT and FRNRAP. The CDR3 contains 13 residues. Trimming took off 3 bases at V and 9 bases at J, with 12 bases between the two ends. Here the CDR3 DNA reads TGTGCTAGTGGTTTAGGGGCCTCGAGGCCCCAGCATTTT. Amino acids: CASGLGASRPQHF. Supplemented by reference TRBV12-5 and TRBJ1-5, the full variable domain reads DARVTQTPRHKVTEMGQEVTMRCQPILGHNTVFWYRQTMMQGLELLAYFRNRAPLDDSGMPKDRFSAEMPDATLATLKIQPSEPRDSAVYFCASGLGASRPQHFGDGTRLSIL.

The chain uses TRBV5-1 and TRBJ2-7; 9 nucleotides match TRBD2. After removal of 0 bases from V and 2 bases from J, the junction contained 6 bases not matched to a gene. The CDR3 contains 16 residues. CDR1 is SGHRS, CDR2 YFSETQ, per germline. The CDR3 DNA is TGCGCCAGCAGCTTGGCCGCGCTAGCGGGGACCTACGAGCAGTACTTC. Amino acid sequence: CASSLAALAGTYEQYF.

Only one count was recorded for this clone. The junction shows a germline mismatch at one end, possibly a read error. The CDR3 bases are TGTGCTAGCAGCATGGACAGTCCTGCGGCCACCGGGGAGCTGTTTTTT. Translated: CASSMDSPAATGELFF. The chain employs TRBV7-7 and TRBJ2-2, with a tentative D call TRBD1 (6 bases). The CDR3 is made up of 16 amino acids. Germline values: CDR1 SSHAT, CDR2 FNYEAQ (reference sequence).